Listed here is a single T cell receptor beta chain. This clonotype has just a few counts. Its binding antigen is unknown. Per-nucleotide qualities are absent, and no much larger clonotype sits a single base away. To prepare the library, PCR was applied. TCRdb records Illumina HiSeq 2500 as the sequencer. To reduce PCR and sequencing biases, unique molecular identifiers were incorporated into the TCR beta cDNA libraries. Roughly 0.5 million cDNA molecules were obtained per 1 to 10 million input T cells, so each molecule approximated one T cell. The same protocol used for the earlier healthy control dataset was applied to prepare and sequence the patient libraries. Within a given batch, samples were prepared together, multiplexed and sequenced on the same HiSeq lane. Regarding the original processing steps: Raw barcoded reads were processed with MIGEC, discarding single-read molecular identifier groups before consensus assembly and CDR3 extraction. VDJtools was used for post-analysis of the clonotype tables, and diversity was normalized by down-sampling every dataset to the size of the smallest sample. To correct batch-related cross-sample contamination, repertoire overlap clustering matched CDR3 amino acid sequences but not nucleotide sequences. Clones were called with MiXCR by TCRdb after fastp trimmed the public reads at Q25, and only in-frame beta chains were retained. Rows with one shared CDR3 protein collapse into an entry with the most common genes and DNA. The V and J calls and clone size come from TCRdb's table, not from the authors' own analysis. Within this sample are about 820,000 distinct CDR3 sequences, with approximately 50% of them counted one time only. Clones ranked in the top ten supply approximately 4.5% of the sample.

CDR1 and CDR2, looked up from the germline V gene, are ENHRY and SYGVKD. There are 14 amino acids in the CDR3, from cysteine to phenylalanine inclusive. Of all the DNA, just the CDR3 is kept, 42 bases in frame from base 1. Trimming removed 11 bases from V and 0 bases from J, leaving 16 bases between the germline ends. The source of the sample is a study of post-analysis software for immune sequencing data (dated by TCRdb to the mid-2010s). Looking at the study overall: Recorded disease courses included relapsing-remitting, secondary progressive and progressive-relapsing multiple sclerosis, with some patients lacking subtype annotation. The patient repertoires were compared against around eleven previously published healthy control repertoires obtained from donors aged 6 to 25 years. A subset of samples was prepared in parallel using single-end sample barcoding, then pooled and co-amplified after Illumina adapter ligation. Points the paper makes about the study in general: Normalized Chao1 diversity was significantly lower in multiple sclerosis patients than controls, suggesting substantial peripheral T-cell clonal expansion. Patients showed significantly higher frequencies than controls for a handful of TRBV segments, among them TRBV5-6, TRBV5-1 and TRBV20-1. The multiple sclerosis patient group was slightly younger than the control group. Direct clustering with F measure revealed strong co-clustering of samples prepared in the same batch, which led to a batch-effect correction.

To demonstrate the VDJtools post-analysis software, TCR beta repertoires were profiled from the peripheral blood of about a dozen young patients with multiple sclerosis. The multiple sclerosis patients were children and adolescents ranging in age from roughly 6 to 15 years. This clonotype was obtained from a girl between 5 and 17 years old with multiple sclerosis. The chain links TRBV10-3 with TRBJ2-5; confidence is insufficient to name the D gene. Source material: blood. The CDR3 has the sequence CASRVSTNQETQYF. The nucleotide sequence is given as TGTGCCTCCCGGGTTTCGACCAACCAAGAGACCCAGTACTTC.